This T cell receptor beta chain was recovered during a study of blood T cell repertoires in COVID-19. Study details: Samples representing acute and convalescent COVID-19 were sourced from the United States, Italy and Spain. In each case, the material was cDNA or gDNA derived from T cells, B-cell-depleted T cells, or PBMCs.

Patients in Seattle were enrolled during active infection, then followed longitudinally. Measured with immunoSEQ multiplex PCR; TCRdb has only the in-frame clones, and not every one. The sample includes more than 300,000 clones, 90% of them seen just once. Unmatched junction bases numbered 4, after V lost 6 bases and J lost 6 bases. The CDR3 is 15 residues long. Germline loops: CDR1 MDHEN, CDR2 SYDVKM. The sequence was obtained from a woman aged 40 to 55 with COVID-19, enrolled during active disease. V gene TRBV28 combines with J gene TRBJ2-1; 14 bases agree with TRBD2. Sample: peripheral blood. The CDR3 DNA reads as TGTGCCAGCAGGGGACTAGCGGGGGTAAGCAATGAGCAGTTCTTC. Its protein is CASRGLAGVSNEQFF.